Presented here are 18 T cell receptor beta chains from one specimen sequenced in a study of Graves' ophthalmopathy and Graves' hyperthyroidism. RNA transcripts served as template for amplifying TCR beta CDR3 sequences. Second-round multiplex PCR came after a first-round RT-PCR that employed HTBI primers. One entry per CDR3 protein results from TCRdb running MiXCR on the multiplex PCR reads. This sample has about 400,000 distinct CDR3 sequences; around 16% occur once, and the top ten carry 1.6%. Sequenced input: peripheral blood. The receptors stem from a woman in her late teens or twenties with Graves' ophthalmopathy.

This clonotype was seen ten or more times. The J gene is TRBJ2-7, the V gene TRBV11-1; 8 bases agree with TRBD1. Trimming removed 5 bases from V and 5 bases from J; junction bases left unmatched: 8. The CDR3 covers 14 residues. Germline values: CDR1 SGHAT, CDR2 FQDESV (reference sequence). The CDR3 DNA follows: TGTGCCAGCAGCGACGATCAGGGGGCGGACGAGCAGTACTTC. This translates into CASSDDQGADEQYF.

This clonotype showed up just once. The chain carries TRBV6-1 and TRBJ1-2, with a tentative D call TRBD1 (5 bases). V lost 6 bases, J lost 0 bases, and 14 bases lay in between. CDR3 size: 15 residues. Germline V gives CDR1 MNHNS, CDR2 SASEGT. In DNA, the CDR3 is TGTGCCAGCAGAACCTGGGACGGAACTAACTATGGCTACACCTTC. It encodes CASRTWDGTNYGYTF.

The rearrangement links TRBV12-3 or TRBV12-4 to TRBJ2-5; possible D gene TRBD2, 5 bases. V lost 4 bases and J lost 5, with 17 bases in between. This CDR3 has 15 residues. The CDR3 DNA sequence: TGTGCCAGCAGTTCTGTTCGGGGAGTAGATGAGACCCAGTACTTC. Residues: CASSSVRGVDETQYF.

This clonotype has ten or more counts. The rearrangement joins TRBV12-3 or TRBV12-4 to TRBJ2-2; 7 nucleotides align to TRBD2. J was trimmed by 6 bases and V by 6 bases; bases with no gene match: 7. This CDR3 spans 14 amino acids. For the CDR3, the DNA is TGTGCCAGCAGCTACGGACTAGGGGCCGGGGAGCTGTTTTTT. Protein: CASSYGLGAGELFF.

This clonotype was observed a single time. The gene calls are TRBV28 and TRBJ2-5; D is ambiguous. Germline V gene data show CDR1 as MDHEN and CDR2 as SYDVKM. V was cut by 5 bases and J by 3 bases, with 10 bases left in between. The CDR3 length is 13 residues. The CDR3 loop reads CASSPGWEETQYF. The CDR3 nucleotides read TGTGCCAGCAGTCCGGGCTGGGAAGAGACCCAGTACTTC.

The CDR3 coding sequence is TGTGCCAGCACCTATTCGCTAGGACAGAGCTCCTATAATTCACCCCTCCACTTT. Protein product: CASTYSLGQSSYNSPLHF. The chain links TRBV28 to TRBJ1-6; possible D gene TRBD1, 6 bases. There are 18 residues in the CDR3. The V end was cut by 7 bases, the J end by 0 bases, with 19 bases between. Germline V gene data show CDR1 as MDHEN and CDR2 as SYDVKM.

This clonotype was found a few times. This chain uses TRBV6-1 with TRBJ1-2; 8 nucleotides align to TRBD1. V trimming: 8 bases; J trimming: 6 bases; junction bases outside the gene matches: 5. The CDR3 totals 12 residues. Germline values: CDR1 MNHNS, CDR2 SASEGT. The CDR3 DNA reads TGTGCCAGCTCAGGGGGCGTGCATGGCTACACCTTC. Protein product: CASSGGVHGYTF.

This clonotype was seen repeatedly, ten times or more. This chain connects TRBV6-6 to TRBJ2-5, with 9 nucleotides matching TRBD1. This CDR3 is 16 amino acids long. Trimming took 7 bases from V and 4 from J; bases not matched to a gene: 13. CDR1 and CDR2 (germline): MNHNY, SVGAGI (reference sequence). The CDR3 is CASTVNLGQGLETQYF. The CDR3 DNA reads TGTGCCAGCACCGTCAACCTCGGACAGGGGTTAGAGACCCAGTACTTC.

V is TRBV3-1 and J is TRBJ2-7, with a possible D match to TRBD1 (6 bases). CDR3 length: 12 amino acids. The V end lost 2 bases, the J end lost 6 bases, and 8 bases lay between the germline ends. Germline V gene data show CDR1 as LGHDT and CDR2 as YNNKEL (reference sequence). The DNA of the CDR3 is TGTGCCAGCAGCCAACAAGGGGGCGAGCAGTACTTC. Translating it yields CASSQQGGEQYF.

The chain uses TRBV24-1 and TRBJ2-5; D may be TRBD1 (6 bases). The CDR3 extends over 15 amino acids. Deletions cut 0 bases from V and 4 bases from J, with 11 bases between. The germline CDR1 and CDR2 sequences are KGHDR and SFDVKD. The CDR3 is CATSDLTGNPETQYF. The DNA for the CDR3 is TGTGCCACCAGTGATTTGACAGGGAACCCAGAGACCCAGTACTTC.

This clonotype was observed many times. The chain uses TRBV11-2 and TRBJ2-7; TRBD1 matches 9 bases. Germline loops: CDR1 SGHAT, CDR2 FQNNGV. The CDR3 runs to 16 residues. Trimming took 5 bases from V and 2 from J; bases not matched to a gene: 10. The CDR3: CASSPLSGQGPYEQYF. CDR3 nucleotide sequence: TGTGCCAGCAGCCCTCTATCAGGACAGGGGCCCTACGAGCAGTACTTC.

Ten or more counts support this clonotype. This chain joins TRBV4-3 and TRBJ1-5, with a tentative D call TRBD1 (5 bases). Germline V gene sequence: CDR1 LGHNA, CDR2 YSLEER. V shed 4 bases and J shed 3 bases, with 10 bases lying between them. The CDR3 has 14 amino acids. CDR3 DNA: TGCGCCAGCAGCCCGGGACCTAACAATCAGCCCCAGCATTTT. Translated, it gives CASSPGPNNQPQHF.

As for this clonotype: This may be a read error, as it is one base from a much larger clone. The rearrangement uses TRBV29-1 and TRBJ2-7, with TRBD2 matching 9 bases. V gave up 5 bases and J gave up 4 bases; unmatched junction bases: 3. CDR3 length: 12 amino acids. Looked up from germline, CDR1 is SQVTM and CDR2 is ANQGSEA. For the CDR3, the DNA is TGCAGCGTTACTGGACTAGCGTACGAGCAGTACTTC. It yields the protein CSVTGLAYEQYF.

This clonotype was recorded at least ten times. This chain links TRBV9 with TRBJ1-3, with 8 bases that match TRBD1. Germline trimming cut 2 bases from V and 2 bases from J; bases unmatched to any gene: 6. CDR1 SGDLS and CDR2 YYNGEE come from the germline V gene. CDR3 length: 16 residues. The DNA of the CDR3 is TGTGCCAGCAGCGTGGAAGGGACAGGTACTGGAAACACCATATATTTT. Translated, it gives CASSVEGTGTGNTIYF.

Here the CDR3 DNA reads TGTGCCAGCCGGGGCGGGGGGGCCGGAGAGACCCAGTACTTC. Amino acid sequence: CASRGGGAGETQYF. The V call is TRBV28, the J call TRBJ2-5, with 9 positions matching TRBD2. CDR3 length: 14 residues. Per the germline V gene, CDR1 is MDHEN and CDR2 is SYDVKM. Unmatched junction bases numbered 8, after V lost 8 bases and J lost 4 bases. Full variable domain (rest looked up from reference TRBV28 and TRBJ2-5): DVKVTQSSRYLVKRTGEKVFLECVQDMDHENMFWYRQDPGLGLRLIYFSYDVKMKEKGDIPEGYSVSREKKERFSLILESASTNQTSMYLCASRGGGAGETQYFGPGTRLLVL.

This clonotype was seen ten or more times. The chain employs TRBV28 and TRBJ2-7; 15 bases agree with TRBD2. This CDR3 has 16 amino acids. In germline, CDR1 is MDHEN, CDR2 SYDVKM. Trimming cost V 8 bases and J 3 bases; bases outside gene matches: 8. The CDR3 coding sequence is TGTGCCAGCTCCGGGACTAGCGGGAGGACGAACTACGAGCAGTACTTC. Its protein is CASSGTSGRTNYEQYF.

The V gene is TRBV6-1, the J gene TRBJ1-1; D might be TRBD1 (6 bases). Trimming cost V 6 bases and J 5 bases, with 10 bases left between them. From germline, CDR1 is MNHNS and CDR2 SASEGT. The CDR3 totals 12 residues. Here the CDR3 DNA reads TGTGCCAGCAGGCCACAGGGAACTGAAGCTTTCTTT. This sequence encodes CASRPQGTEAFF.

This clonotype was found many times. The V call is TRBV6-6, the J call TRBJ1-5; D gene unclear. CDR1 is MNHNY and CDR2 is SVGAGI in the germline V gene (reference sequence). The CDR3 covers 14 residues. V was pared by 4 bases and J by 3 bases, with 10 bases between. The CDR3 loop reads CASSSGVANQPQHF. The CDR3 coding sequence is TGTGCCAGCAGTTCAGGAGTGGCCAATCAGCCCCAGCATTTT.